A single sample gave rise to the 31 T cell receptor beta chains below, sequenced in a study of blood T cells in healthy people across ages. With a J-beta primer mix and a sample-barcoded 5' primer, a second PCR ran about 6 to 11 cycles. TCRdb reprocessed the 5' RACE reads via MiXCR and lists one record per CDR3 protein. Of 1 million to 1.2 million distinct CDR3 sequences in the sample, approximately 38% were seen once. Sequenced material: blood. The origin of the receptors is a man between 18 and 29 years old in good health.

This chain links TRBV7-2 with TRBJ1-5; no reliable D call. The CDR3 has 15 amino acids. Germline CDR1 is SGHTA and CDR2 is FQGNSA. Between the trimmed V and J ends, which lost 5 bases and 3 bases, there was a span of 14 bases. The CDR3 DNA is TGTGCCAGCAGCCAAGAGGCGGGCACCAATCAGCCCCAGCATTTT. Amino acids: CASSQEAGTNQPQHF.

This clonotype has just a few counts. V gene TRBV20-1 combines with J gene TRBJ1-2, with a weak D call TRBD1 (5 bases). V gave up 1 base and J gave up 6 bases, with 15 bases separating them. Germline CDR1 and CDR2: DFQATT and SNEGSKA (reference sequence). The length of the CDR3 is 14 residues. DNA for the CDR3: TGCAGTGCTAGAGGCACAGGCCGACGCGATGGCTACACCTTC. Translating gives CSARGTGRRDGYTF.

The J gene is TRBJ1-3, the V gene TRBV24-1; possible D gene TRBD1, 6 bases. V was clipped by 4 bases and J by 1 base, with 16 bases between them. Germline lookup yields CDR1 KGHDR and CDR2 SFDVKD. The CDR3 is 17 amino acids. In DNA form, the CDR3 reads TGTGCCACCAGTGAAGGACAGCCAGGAGTGTCTGGAAACACCATATATTTT. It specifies CATSEGQPGVSGNTIYF.

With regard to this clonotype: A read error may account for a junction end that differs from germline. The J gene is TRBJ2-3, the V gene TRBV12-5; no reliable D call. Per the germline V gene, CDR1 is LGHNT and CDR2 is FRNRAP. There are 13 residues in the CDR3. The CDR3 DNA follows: TGTGCTGGTGGTTTCCGGGTAACAGATACGCAGTATTTT. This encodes CAGGFRVTDTQYF.

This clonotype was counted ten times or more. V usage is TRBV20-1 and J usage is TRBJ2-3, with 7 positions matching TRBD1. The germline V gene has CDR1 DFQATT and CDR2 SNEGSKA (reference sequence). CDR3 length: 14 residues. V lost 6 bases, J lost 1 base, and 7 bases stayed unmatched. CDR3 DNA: TGCAGTGCCTTCGCCGGGACAGGCACAGATACGCAGTATTTT. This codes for CSAFAGTGTDTQYF.

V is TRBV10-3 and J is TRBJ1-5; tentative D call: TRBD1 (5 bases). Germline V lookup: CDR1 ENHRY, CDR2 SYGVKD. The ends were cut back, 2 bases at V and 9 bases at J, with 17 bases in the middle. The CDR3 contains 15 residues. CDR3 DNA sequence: TGTGCCATCAGTGAGGCGGGGACTTCAGAGGGGCCCCAGCATTTT. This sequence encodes CAISEAGTSEGPQHF.

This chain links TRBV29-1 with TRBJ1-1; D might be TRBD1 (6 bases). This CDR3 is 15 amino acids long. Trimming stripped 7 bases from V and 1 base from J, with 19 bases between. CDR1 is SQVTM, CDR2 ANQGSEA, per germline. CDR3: CSGTEPGHKNTEAFF. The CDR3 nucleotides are TGCAGCGGAACAGAACCGGGACACAAGAACACTGAAGCTTTCTTT.

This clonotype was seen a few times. This CDR3 is CASSYRSEGWKETQYF. The CDR3 DNA follows: TGTGCCAGCAGTTATAGGTCGGAAGGGTGGAAAGAGACCCAGTACTTC. The chain recombines TRBV6-6 with TRBJ2-5; D gene uncertain. V was cut by 3 bases and J by 3 bases, with 17 bases left in between. The CDR3 spans 16 residues. Germline loops: CDR1 MNHNY, CDR2 SVGAGI (reference sequence).

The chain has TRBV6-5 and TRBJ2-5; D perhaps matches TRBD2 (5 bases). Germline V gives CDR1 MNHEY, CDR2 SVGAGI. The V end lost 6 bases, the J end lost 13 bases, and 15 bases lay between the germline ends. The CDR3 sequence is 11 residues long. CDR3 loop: CASRQGLEAYF. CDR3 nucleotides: TGTGCCAGCAGGCAAGGACTCGAGGCGTACTTC.

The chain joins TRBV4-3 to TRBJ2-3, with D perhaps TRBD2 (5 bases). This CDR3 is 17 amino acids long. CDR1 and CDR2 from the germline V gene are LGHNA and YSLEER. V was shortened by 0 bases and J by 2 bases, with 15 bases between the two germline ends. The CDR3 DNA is TGCGCCAGCAGCCAAGATCCTGGGCGGACTTTCACAGATACGCAGTATTTT. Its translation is CASSQDPGRTFTDTQYF.

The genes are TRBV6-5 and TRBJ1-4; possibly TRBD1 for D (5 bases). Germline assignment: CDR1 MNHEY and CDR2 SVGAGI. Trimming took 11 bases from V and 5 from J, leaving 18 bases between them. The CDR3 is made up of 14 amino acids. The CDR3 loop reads CAGGADGGNEKLFF. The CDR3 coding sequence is TGTGCCGGCGGAGCGGACGGGGGAAATGAAAAACTGTTTTTT.

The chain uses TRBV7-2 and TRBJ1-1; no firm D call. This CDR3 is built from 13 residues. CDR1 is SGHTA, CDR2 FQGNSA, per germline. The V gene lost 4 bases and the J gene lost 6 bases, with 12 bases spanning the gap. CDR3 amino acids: CASSSVLGAEAFF. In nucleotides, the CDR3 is TGTGCCAGCAGCTCCGTTCTCGGGGCTGAAGCTTTCTTT.

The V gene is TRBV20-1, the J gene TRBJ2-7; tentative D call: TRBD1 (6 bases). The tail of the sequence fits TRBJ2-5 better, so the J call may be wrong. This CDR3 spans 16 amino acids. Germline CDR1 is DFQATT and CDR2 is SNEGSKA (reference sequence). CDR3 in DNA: TGCAGTGCTAGAGATCTCCTGCAGGGGATGGGAGAGACCCAGTACTTC. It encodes CSARDLLQGMGETQYF.

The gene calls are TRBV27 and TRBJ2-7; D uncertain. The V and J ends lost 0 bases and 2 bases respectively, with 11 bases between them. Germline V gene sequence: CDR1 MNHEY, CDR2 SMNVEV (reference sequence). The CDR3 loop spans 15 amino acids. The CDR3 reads CASSLSSRSTYEQYF. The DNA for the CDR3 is TGTGCCAGCAGTTTATCCTCCCGGTCAACCTACGAGCAGTACTTC.

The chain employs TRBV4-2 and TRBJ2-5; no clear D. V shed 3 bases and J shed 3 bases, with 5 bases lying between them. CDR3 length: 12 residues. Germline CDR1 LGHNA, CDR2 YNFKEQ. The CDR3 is CASSQQEETQYF. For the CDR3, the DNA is TGTGCCAGCAGCCAGCAAGAAGAGACCCAGTACTTC.

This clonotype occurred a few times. CDR3 DNA sequence: TGTGCCAGCAGTTTGGGGCAATCGGGGAACATTCAGTACTTC. Protein product: CASSLGQSGNIQYF. The rearrangement links TRBV27 to TRBJ2-4; perhaps D is TRBD1 or TRBD2 (5 bases each). The CDR3 is made up of 14 amino acids. Germline CDR1 reads MNHEY; CDR2 reads SMNVEV (reference sequence). V lost 3 bases, J lost 7 bases, and 13 bases lay in between.

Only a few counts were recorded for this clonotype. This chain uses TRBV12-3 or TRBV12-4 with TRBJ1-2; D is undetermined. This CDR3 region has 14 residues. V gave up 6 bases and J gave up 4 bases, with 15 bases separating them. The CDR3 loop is CASSQTDGLYGYTF. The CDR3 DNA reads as TGTGCCAGCAGCCAAACTGACGGTCTCTATGGCTACACCTTC.

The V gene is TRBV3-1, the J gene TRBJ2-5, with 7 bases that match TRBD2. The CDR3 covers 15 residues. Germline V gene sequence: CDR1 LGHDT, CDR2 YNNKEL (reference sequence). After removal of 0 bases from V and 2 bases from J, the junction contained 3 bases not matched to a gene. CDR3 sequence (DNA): TGTGCCAGCAGCCAAGATGCAGCGGGGCAAGAGACCCAGTACTTC. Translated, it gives CASSQDAAGQETQYF.

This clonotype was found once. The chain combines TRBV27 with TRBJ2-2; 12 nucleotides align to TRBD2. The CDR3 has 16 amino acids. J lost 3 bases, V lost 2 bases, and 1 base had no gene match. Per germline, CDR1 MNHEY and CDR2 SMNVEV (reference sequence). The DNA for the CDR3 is TGTGCCAGCAGTTTACTAGCGGGGGGGCACACCGGGGAGCTGTTTTTT. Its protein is CASSLLAGGHTGELFF.

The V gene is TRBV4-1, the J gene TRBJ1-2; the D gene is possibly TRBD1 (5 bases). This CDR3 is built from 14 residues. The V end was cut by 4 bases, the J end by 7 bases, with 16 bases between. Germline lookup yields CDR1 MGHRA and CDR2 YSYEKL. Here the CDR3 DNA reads TGCGCCAGCAGCCTGGATGCAGGGATTCTTGGCTACACCTTC. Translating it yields CASSLDAGILGYTF.

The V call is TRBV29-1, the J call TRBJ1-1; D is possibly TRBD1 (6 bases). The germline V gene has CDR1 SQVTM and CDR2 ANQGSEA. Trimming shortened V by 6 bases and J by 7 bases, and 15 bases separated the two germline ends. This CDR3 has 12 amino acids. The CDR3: CSVGKRTVEAFF. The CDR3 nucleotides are TGCAGCGTGGGGAAAAGGACAGTTGAAGCTTTCTTT.

CDR3 residues: CAISSTGYNSPLHF. CDR3 bases: TGTGCCATCAGTAGTACAGGATATAATTCACCCCTCCACTTT. This sequence joins TRBV10-3 and TRBJ1-6; possible D gene TRBD1, 5 bases. This CDR3 is 14 amino acids long. V lost 5 bases, J lost 4 bases, and 9 bases lay in between. Germline-derived CDR1 and CDR2 are ENHRY and SYGVKD.

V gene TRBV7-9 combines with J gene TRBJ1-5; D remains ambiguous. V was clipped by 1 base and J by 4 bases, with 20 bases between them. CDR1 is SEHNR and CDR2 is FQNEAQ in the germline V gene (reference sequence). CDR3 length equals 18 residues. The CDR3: CASSLEHSKTRANQPQHF. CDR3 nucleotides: TGTGCCAGCAGCTTAGAGCACAGCAAAACTAGGGCGAATCAGCCCCAGCATTTT.

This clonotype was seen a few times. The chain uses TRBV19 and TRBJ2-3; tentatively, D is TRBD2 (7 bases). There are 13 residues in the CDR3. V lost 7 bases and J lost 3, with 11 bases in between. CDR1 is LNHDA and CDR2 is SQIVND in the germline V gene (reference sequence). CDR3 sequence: CASKQGGTDTQYF. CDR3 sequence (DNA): TGTGCCAGTAAACAGGGAGGGACAGATACGCAGTATTTT.

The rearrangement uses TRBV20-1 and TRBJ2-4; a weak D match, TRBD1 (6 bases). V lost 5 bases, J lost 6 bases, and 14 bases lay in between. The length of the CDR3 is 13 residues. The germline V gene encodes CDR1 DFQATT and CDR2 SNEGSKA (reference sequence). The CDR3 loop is CSAVSGGGNIQYF. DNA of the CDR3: TGCAGTGCTGTCTCTGGGGGCGGAAACATTCAGTACTTC.

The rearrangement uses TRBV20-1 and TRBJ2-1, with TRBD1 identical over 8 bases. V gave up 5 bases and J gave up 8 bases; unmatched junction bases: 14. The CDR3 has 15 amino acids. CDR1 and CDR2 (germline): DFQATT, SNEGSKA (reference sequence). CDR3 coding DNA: TGCAGTGCTCCCCGGACAGGGAGAAGAAGCGATGAGCAGTTCTTC. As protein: CSAPRTGRRSDEQFF.

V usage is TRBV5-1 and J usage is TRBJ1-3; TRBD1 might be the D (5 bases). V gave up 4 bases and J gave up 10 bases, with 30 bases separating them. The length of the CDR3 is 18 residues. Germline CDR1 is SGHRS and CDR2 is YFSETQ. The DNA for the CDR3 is TGCGCCAGCAGCCCCGGCGGTCGGGGCCACGAAGGTCGAAGAACCATATATTTT. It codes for CASSPGGRGHEGRRTIYF.

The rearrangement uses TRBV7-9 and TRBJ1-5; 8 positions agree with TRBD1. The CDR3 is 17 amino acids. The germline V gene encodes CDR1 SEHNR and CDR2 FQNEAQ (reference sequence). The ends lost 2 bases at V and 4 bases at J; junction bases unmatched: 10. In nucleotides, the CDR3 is TGTGCCAGCAGCTTAATCCCCCGGACAGGGTTGAATCAGCCCCAGCATTTT. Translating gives CASSLIPRTGLNQPQHF.

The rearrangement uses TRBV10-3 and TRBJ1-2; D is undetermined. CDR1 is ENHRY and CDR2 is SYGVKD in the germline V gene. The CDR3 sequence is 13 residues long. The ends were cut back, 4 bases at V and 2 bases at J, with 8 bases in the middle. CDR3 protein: CAISGRRNYGYTF. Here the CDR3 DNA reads TGTGCCATCAGTGGACGGCGCAACTATGGCTACACCTTC.

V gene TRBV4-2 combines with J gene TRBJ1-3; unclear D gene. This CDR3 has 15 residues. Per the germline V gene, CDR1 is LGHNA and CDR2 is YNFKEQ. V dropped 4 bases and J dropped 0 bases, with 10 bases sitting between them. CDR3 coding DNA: TGTGCCAGCAGCCCGGACGGTCACTCTGGAAACACCATATATTTT. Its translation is CASSPDGHSGNTIYF.

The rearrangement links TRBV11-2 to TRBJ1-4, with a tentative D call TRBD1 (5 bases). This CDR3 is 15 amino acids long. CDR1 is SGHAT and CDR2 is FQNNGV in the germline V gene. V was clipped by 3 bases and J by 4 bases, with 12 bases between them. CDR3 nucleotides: TGTGCCAGCAGCTTTGAGGGACGGAGTAATGAAAAACTGTTTTTT. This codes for CASSFEGRSNEKLFF.